The clone carrying this TCR beta chain was found once. This sample stems from a study of identifying expanded T cells in peripheral blood. Using immunoSEQ multiplex PCR, the repertoire was profiled, and TCRdb retains in-frame clones only, with some absent. The profile shows 100,000 or so clones, roughly 87% of them singletons. Germline CDR1 reads KGHSH; CDR2 reads LQKENI. Trimming removed 2 bases at V and 3 bases at J, with 11 bases between. The CDR3 has 15 residues. This receptor was identified in a person between 18 and 75 years old in good health. Sequenced sample: blood. V is TRBV18 and J is TRBJ1-5, with unresolved D. The CDR3 region is CASSPTEGPNQPQHF. The CDR3 region has the DNA TGTGCCAGCTCACCAACGGAGGGCCCCAATCAGCCCCAGCATTTT.